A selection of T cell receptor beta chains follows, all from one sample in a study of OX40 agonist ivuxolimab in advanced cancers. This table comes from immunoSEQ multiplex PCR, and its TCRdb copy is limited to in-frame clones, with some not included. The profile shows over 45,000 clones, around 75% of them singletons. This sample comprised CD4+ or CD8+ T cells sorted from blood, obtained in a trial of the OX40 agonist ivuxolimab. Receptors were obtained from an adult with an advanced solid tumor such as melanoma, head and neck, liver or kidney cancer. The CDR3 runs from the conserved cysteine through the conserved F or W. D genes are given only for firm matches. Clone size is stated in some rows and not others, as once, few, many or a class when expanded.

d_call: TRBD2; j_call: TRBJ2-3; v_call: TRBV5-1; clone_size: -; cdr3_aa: CASSLEGGGTWDTQYF; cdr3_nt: TGCGCCAGCAGCCTCGAAGGCGGGGGGACCTGGGATACGCAGTATTTT
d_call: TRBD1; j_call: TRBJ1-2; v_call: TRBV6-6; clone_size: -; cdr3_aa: CASSLTGGDYGYTF; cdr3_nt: TGTGCCAGCAGTTTGACAGGGGGAGACTATGGCTACACCTTC
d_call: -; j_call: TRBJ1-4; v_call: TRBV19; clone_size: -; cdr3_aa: CASSRPQANEKLFF; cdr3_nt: TGTGCCAGTAGTCGACCGCAGGCTAATGAAAAACTGTTTTTT
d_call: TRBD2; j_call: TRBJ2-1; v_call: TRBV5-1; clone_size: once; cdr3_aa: CASSLDTREGYNEQFF; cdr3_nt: TGCGCCAGCAGCTTGGATACGCGGGAGGGATACAATGAGCAGTTCTTC
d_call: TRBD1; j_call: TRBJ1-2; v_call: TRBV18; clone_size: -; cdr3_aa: CASSPDRAGGYTF; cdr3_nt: TGTGCCAGCTCGCCTGACAGGGCTGGTGGCTACACCTTC
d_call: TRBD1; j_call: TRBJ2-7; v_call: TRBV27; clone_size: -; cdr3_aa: CASRTGAHEQYF; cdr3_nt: TGTGCCAGCAGGACAGGGGCGCACGAGCAGTACTTC
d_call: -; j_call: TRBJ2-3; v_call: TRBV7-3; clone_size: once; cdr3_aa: CASSPFLVGKADTQYF; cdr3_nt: TGTGCCAGCAGCCCCTTCCTCGTTGGCAAGGCAGATACGCAGTATTTT
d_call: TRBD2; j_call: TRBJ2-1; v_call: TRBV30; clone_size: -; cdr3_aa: CAWAGLAEYNEQFF; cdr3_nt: TGTGCCTGGGCTGGACTAGCGGAATACAATGAGCAGTTCTTC
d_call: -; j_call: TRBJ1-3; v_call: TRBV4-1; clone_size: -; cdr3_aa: CASSQIRARGSGNTIYF; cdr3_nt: TGCGCCAGCAGCCAGATCCGGGCCCGGGGGTCCGGAAACACCATATATTTT
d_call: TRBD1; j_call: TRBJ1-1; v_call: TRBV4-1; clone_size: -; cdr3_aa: CASSQYGRGTGRDWEAFF; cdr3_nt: TGCGCCAGCAGCCAATACGGACGGGGGACAGGGCGAGATTGGGAAGCTTTCTTT
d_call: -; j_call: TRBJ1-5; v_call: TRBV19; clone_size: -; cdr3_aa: CASSIVVRSNQPQHF; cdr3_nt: TGTGCCAGTAGTATTGTTGTCCGTAGCAATCAGCCCCAGCATTTT
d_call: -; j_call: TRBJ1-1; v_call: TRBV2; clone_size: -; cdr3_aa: CASSERGNTEAFF; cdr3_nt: TGTGCCAGCAGTGAAAGGGGGAACACTGAAGCTTTCTTT
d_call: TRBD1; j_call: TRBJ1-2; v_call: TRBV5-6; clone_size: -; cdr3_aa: CASSLAQGAVLVVGYTF; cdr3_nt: TGTGCCAGCAGCTTGGCGCAGGGGGCGGTTCTTGTCGTTGGCTACACCTTC
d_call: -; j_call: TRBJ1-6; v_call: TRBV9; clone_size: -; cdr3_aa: CASSAEDTSYNSPLHF; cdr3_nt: TGTGCCAGCAGCGCAGAGGACACCTCCTATAATTCACCCCTCCACTTT
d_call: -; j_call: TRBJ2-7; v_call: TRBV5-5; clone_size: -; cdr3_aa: CASSLIGLTYEQYF; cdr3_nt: TGTGCCAGCAGCTTGATCGGACTGACCTACGAGCAGTACTTC
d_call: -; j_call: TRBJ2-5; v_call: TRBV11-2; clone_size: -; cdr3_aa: CASSSVGTQETQYF; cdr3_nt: TGTGCCAGCAGCTCGGTGGGTACGCAAGAGACCCAGTACTTC
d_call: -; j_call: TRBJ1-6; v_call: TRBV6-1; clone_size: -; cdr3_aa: CASSPQGRNSPLHF; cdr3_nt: TGTGCCAGCAGCCCCCAGGGGAGAAATTCACCCCTCCACTTT
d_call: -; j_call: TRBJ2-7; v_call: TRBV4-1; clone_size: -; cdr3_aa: CARSQDRGGAYEQYF; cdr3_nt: TGCGCCCGCAGCCAAGATAGGGGGGGGGCATACGAGCAGTACTTC
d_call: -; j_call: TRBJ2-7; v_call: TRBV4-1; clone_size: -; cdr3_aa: CASSQDSYEQYF; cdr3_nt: TGCGCCAGCAGCCAGGATTCCTACGAGCAGTACTTC
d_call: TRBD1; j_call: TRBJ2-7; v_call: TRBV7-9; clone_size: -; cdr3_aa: CASSSSGGRDYEQYF; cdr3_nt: TGTGCCAGCAGCTCCTCAGGGGGCCGAGACTACGAGCAGTACTTC
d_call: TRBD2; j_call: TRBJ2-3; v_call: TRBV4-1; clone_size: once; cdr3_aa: CASSQVIAGVNTDTQYF; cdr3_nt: TGCGCCAGCAGCCAAGTTATAGCGGGGGTGAACACAGATACGCAGTATTTT
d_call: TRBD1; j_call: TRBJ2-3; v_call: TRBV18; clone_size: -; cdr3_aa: CASSPLTGQGTDTQYF; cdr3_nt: TGTGCCAGCTCACCTCTTACGGGACAGGGCACAGATACGCAGTATTTT
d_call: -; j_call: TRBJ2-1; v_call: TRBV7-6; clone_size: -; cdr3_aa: CASSLMSGRSSYNEQFF; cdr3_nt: TGTGCCAGCAGCTTAATGAGCGGGCGGAGCTCCTACAATGAGCAGTTCTTC
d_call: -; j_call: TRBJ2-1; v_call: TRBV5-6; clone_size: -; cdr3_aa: CASSFPLWGAGVYNEQFF; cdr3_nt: TGTGCCAGCAGCTTCCCCCTTTGGGGGGCCGGAGTTTACAATGAGCAGTTCTTC
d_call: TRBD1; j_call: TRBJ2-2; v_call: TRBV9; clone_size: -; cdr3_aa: CASSARDRVATGELFF; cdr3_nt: TGTGCCAGCAGCGCGAGGGACAGGGTCGCCACCGGGGAGCTGTTTTTT